Shown below are 5 T cell receptor beta chains from a single sample sequenced in a study of blood T cells in healthy people across ages. A sample-barcoded 5' primer and a J-beta primer mix were used in a second PCR of roughly 6 to 11 cycles. Each CDR3 protein is one row after TCRdb ran MiXCR on the 5' RACE reads. The data contain about 1.6 million distinct CDR3 sequences, roughly a third of them seen just once; the ten biggest clones take up about 11%. Sequences were obtained from blood. These receptors all stem from a woman in her 30s in good health.

This clonotype was detected only a few times. The chain is built from TRBV5-5 and TRBJ2-7; 14 bases agree with TRBD2. The germline V gene encodes CDR1 SGHKS and CDR2 YYEKEE (reference sequence). The trim removed 3 bases at V and 7 bases at J, leaving 9 bases unmatched. The CDR3 runs 16 residues. The CDR3 here is CASSSTGLAGVKEQYF. The CDR3, as DNA: TGTGCCAGCAGCTCTACGGGACTAGCGGGAGTAAAGGAGCAGTACTTC.

This clonotype has only a few counts. For the CDR3, the DNA is TGTGCTAGTGGTTCCCCTGGGCCCACCGAGGCCCAGTACTTC. This translates into CASGSPGPTEAQYF. The chain recombines TRBV12-5 with TRBJ2-5, with D hard to call. V shed 4 bases and J shed 9 bases, with 18 bases lying between them. CDR1 LGHNT and CDR2 FRNRAP come from the germline V gene. The CDR3 is 14 amino acids.

The V gene is TRBV12-3 or TRBV12-4, the J gene TRBJ2-5; a weak D match, TRBD2 (5 bases). This CDR3 has 13 residues. V was trimmed by 6 bases and J by 11 bases, leaving 19 bases between them. The CDR3 loop reads CASREIYLGEQYF. In DNA, the CDR3 is TGTGCCAGCAGGGAAATTTACCTTGGGGAGCAGTACTTC.

This chain uses TRBV27 with TRBJ2-1, with 11 nucleotides matching TRBD2. The CDR3 spans 15 residues. V dropped 4 bases and J dropped 7; count of bases not matched to a gene: 6. Per the germline V gene, CDR1 is MNHEY and CDR2 is SMNVEV (reference sequence). The CDR3 region has the DNA TGTGCCAGCAGTTCGGGACTAGCGGCGATAAATGAGCAGTTCTTC. It yields the protein CASSSGLAAINEQFF.

The genes are TRBV7-3 and TRBJ2-3; 12 bases are a match to TRBD1. V dropped 2 bases and J dropped 5; count of bases not matched to a gene: 5. CDR1 and CDR2 (germline): SGHTA, FQGTGA. This CDR3 is built from 16 residues. The CDR3 region is CASSLRGQGAKDTQYF. The CDR3, as DNA: TGTGCCAGCAGCTTACGGGGACAGGGGGCGAAAGATACGCAGTATTTT.